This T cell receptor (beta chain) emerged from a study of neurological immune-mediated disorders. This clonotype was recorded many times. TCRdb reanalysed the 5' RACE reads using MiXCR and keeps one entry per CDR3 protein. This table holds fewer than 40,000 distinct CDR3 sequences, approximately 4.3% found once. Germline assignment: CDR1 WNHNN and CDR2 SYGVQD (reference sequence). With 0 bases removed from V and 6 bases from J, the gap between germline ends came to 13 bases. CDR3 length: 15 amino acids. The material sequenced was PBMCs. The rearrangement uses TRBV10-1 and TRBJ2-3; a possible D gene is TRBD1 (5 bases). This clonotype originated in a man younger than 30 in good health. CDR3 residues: CASSESFRAMDTQYF. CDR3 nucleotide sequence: TGCGCCAGCAGTGAGTCGTTCAGGGCCATGGATACGCAGTATTTT.